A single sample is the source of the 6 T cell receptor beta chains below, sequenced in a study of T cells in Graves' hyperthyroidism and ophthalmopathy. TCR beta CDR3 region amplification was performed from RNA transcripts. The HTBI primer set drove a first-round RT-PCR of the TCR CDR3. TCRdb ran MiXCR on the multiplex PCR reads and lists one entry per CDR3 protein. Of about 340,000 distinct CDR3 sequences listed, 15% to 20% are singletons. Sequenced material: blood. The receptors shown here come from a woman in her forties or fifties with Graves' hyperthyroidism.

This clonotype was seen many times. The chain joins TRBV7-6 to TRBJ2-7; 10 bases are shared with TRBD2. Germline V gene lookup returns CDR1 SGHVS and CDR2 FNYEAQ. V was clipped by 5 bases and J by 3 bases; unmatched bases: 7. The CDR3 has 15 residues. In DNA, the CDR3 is TGTGCCAGCAGCCTTATAGCGGGAGGAGGCTACGAGCAGTACTTC. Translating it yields CASSLIAGGGYEQYF.

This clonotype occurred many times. DNA for the CDR3: TGTGCCAGCAGCCACCCTAGCTACGAGCAGTACTTC. This gives the protein CASSHPSYEQYF. The V and J genes are TRBV7-2 and TRBJ2-7; unclear D gene. The CDR3 spans 12 residues. V was shortened by 5 bases and J by 3 bases, with 8 bases between the two germline ends. The germline CDR1 and CDR2 sequences are SGHTA and FQGNSA. Supplemented by reference TRBV7-2 and TRBJ2-7, the full variable domain reads GAGVSQSPSNKVTEKGKDVELRCDPISGHTALYWYRQSLGQGLEFLIYFQGNSAPDKSGLPSDRFSAERTGGSVSTLTIQRTQQEDSAVYLCASSHPSYEQYFGPGTRLTVT.

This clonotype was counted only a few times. CDR3 sequence: CSAGSTGSSYGYTF. CDR3 sequence (DNA): TGCAGTGCTGGCTCTACAGGGTCTTCCTATGGCTACACCTTC. The chain is built from TRBV20-1 and TRBJ1-2, with a tentative D call TRBD1 (6 bases). The CDR3 is 14 amino acids. Trimming removed 5 bases from V and 4 bases from J, with 17 bases in between. CDR1 and CDR2 (germline): DFQATT, SNEGSKA (reference sequence).

The CDR3 spells CASSYGYGPSGANVLTF. CDR3 DNA sequence: TGTGCCAGCAGTTACGGATACGGCCCTTCTGGGGCCAACGTCCTGACTTTC. The gene calls are TRBV6-9 and TRBJ2-6; unclear D gene. The V end lost 3 bases, the J end lost 1 base, and 13 bases lay between the germline ends. This CDR3 is built from 17 residues. Germline CDR1 is MNHGY and CDR2 is SVAAGI.

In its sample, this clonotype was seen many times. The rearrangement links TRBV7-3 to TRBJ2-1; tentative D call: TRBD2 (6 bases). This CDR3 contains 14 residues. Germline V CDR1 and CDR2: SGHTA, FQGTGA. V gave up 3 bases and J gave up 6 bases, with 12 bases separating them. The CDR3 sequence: CASSFGGSFNEQFF. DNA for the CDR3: TGTGCCAGCAGCTTCGGGGGATCGTTCAATGAGCAGTTCTTC.

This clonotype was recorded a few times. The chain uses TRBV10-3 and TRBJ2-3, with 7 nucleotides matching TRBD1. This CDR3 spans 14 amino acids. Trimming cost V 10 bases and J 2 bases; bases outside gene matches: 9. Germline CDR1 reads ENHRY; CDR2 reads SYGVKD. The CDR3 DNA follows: TGTGCCACCCGGACGGGACAGCTCACAGATACGCAGTATTTT. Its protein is CATRTGQLTDTQYF.